The 16 T cell receptor beta chains listed next were all sequenced from one sample in a study of blood T cells in healthy people across ages. The authors ran a second PCR of 7 to 11 cycles using a sample-barcoded 5' primer and a J-beta primer mix. TCRdb used MiXCR to reprocess the 5' RACE reads, holding one entry per CDR3 protein. Of over a million distinct CDR3 sequences in the sample, about 23% were seen once. This same sample was also part of a study on T cells of mothers and their children.

The sequencing input was blood. Every receptor here comes from a girl aged 2-9 years in good health.

CDR3 coding DNA: TGCAGCGTTGAAGATCTTGGGGGCGATACGCAGTATTTT. Translating gives CSVEDLGGDTQYF. The chain is built from TRBV29-1 and TRBJ2-3; D may be TRBD1 (6 bases). The CDR3 extends over 13 amino acids. Germline assignment: CDR1 SQVTM and CDR2 ANQGSEA. V gave up 0 bases and J gave up 6 bases, with 10 bases separating them.

The chain carries TRBV6-1 and TRBJ1-2; 8 nucleotides line up with TRBD1. This CDR3 has 14 residues. Germline V CDR1 and CDR2: MNHNS, SASEGT. Losses at the gene ends were 3 bases for V and 4 bases for J; bases not matched to a gene: 4. The CDR3 is CASSDWGTGYGYTF. CDR3 coding DNA: TGTGCCAGCAGTGACTGGGGGACAGGCTATGGCTACACCTTC.

The V and J genes are TRBV7-9 and TRBJ1-2; 8 bases line up with TRBD1. CDR1 is SEHNR, CDR2 FQNEAQ, per germline (reference sequence). V dropped 5 bases and J dropped 3; count of bases not matched to a gene: 8. The CDR3 sequence is 15 residues long. CDR3 nucleotides: TGTGCCAGCAGCAACTCGGACAGGGCCTACTATGGCTACACCTTC. Its translation: CASSNSDRAYYGYTF. Based on the CDR3 plus reference TRBV7-9 and TRBJ1-2, the full variable domain is DTGVSQNPRHKITKRGQNVTFRCDPISEHNRLYWYRQTLGQGPEFLTYFQNEAQLEKSRLLSDRFSAERPKGSFSTLEIQRTEQGDSAMYLCASSNSDRAYYGYTFGSGTRLTVV.

V and J are TRBV4-1 and TRBJ1-5; tentatively, D is TRBD1 (6 bases). The V gene's germline CDR1 is MGHRA and CDR2 YSYEKL. Trimming removed 1 base from V and 3 bases from J, with 10 bases in between. The length of the CDR3 is 15 residues. Written as DNA, the CDR3 is TGCGCCAGCAGCCAAGTCGACAGGATCAATCAGCCCCAGCATTTT. Protein: CASSQVDRINQPQHF.

This clonotype was picked up a small number of times. The rearrangement uses TRBV27 and TRBJ2-5; D call uncertain. The CDR3 loop spans 16 amino acids. From germline, CDR1 is MNHEY and CDR2 SMNVEV (reference sequence). The V end lost 6 bases, the J end lost 5 bases, and 22 bases lay between the germline ends. In DNA form, the CDR3 reads TGTGCCAGCAGCCAGACGGTCGGCGCACGAGTGGAGACCCAGTACTTC. Translating gives CASSQTVGARVETQYF.

The V gene is TRBV27, the J gene TRBJ1-2; possibly TRBD1 for D (6 bases). This CDR3 is built from 15 residues. The germline V gene encodes CDR1 MNHEY and CDR2 SMNVEV (reference sequence). V was trimmed by 5 bases and J by 7 bases, leaving 20 bases between them. CDR3 coding DNA: TGTGCCAGCAGTCCCCTAGGGCAGGGGCGGGGTGGCTACACCTTC. It yields the protein CASSPLGQGRGGYTF.

This clonotype was found a few times. V gene TRBV7-9 combines with J gene TRBJ2-3, with TRBD2 as a possible D gene (5 bases). This CDR3 comprises 15 residues. The V end was cut by 5 bases, the J end by 2 bases, with 14 bases between. Germline V gives CDR1 SEHNR, CDR2 FQNEAQ (reference sequence). The CDR3 nucleotides read TGTGCCAGCAGCCGAAGCGGACCGATCACAGATACGCAGTATTTT. This sequence encodes CASSRSGPITDTQYF.

This clonotype was seen only a few times. The J gene is TRBJ2-3, the V gene TRBV11-1; D unresolved. Per germline, CDR1 SGHAT and CDR2 FQDESV (reference sequence). CDR3 size: 15 residues. Trimming removed 5 bases from V and 4 bases from J, with 16 bases in between. The CDR3 region is CASSTRLRPPDTQYF. The CDR3 DNA reads as TGTGCCAGCAGCACCCGTCTCCGACCACCAGATACGCAGTATTTT. Filled out from reference TRBV11-1 and TRBJ2-3, the complete variable domain reads EAEVAQSPRYKITEKSQAVAFWCDPISGHATLYWYRQILGQGPELLVQFQDESVVDDSQLPKDRFSAERLKGVDSTLKIQPAELGDSAMYLCASSTRLRPPDTQYFGPGTRLTVL.

The CDR3 loop is CASSSLTGGYGEQYF. The CDR3 coding sequence is TGTGCCAGCAGCTCCCTGACAGGGGGCTATGGAGAGCAGTACTTC. The chain uses TRBV7-2 and TRBJ2-7; 10 bases are a match to TRBD1. CDR1 and CDR2 from the germline V gene are SGHTA and FQGNSA. The CDR3 has 15 amino acids. The J segment lost 7 bases and the V segment lost 4 bases, leaving 10 bases of the junction unmatched.

This clonotype was picked up a small number of times. The chain carries TRBV20-1 and TRBJ1-6; possible D gene TRBD1, 6 bases. The CDR3 contains 15 residues. V lost 5 bases, J lost 7 bases, and 18 bases lay in between. CDR1 is DFQATT, CDR2 SNEGSKA, per germline (reference sequence). The CDR3 DNA is TGCAGTGCTCCCCTCCGGGACACACTGAATTCACCCCTCCACTTT. Translated: CSAPLRDTLNSPLHF.

This clonotype has more than one count but fewer than ten. The chain carries TRBV4-1 and TRBJ2-6; D remains unclear. Trimming took off 2 bases at V and 1 base at J, with 3 bases between the two ends. CDR3 size: 14 residues. The germline V gene has CDR1 MGHRA and CDR2 YSYEKL. The CDR3 is CASSQPSGANVLTF. The CDR3 DNA sequence: TGCGCCAGCAGCCAACCATCTGGGGCCAACGTCCTGACTTTC.

This clonotype was counted a few times. The chain couples TRBV2 to TRBJ1-3; D gene ambiguous. The CDR3 has 14 residues. Germline loops: CDR1 SNHLY, CDR2 FYNNEI. V was shortened by 1 base and J by 0 bases, with 4 bases between the two germline ends. CDR3 region: CASSEGNSGNTIYF. The CDR3 DNA follows: TGTGCCAGCAGTGAAGGGAACTCTGGAAACACCATATATTTT.

The chain combines TRBV12-3 or TRBV12-4 with TRBJ1-5, with D possibly TRBD1 on 6 matching bases. V was clipped by 5 bases and J by 6 bases, with 14 bases between them. There are 14 residues in the CDR3. DNA of the CDR3: TGTGCCAGCAGTGGAGAGGGAGGGGGTCAGCCCCAGCATTTT. It encodes CASSGEGGGQPQHF.

V and J are TRBV5-1 and TRBJ2-7; tentative D call: TRBD2 (6 bases). The germline CDR1 and CDR2 sequences are SGHRS and YFSETQ. V lost 1 base, J lost 5 bases, and 16 bases lay in between. CDR3 length: 15 amino acids. The CDR3 region is CASSLSSPGADEQYF. The CDR3, as DNA: TGCGCCAGCAGCTTGAGTTCTCCGGGAGCGGACGAGCAGTACTTC.

This clonotype was found a few times. V gene TRBV12-3 or TRBV12-4 combines with J gene TRBJ1-3, with unresolved D. With 2 bases removed from V and 8 bases from J, the gap between germline ends came to 13 bases. This CDR3 contains 14 residues. This CDR3 is CASSLRVREDTIYF. The CDR3 region has the DNA TGTGCCAGCAGTTTAAGGGTCCGGGAGGACACCATATATTTT.

The V gene is TRBV28, the J gene TRBJ2-7; 9 bases fit TRBD1. The CDR3 loop spans 16 amino acids. The V gene's germline CDR1 is MDHEN and CDR2 SYDVKM. V trimming: 3 bases; J trimming: 6 bases; junction bases outside the gene matches: 12. CDR3 in amino acids: CASSFGPGGQGREQYF. CDR3 coding DNA: TGTGCCAGCAGTTTTGGACCGGGGGGACAGGGTCGCGAGCAGTACTTC.